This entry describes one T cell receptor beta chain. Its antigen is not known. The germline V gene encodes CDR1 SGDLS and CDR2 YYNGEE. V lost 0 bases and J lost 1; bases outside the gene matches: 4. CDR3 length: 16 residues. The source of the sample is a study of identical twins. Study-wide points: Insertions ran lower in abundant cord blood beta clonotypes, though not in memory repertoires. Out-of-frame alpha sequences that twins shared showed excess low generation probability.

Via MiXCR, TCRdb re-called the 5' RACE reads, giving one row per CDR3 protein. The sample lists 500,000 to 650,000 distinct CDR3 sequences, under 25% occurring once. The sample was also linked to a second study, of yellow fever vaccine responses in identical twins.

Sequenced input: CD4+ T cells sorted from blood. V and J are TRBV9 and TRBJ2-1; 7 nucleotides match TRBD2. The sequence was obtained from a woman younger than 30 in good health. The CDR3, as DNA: TGTGCCAGCAGCGTAGTGGGGGGAGGGTCCTACAATGAGCAGTTCTTC. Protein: CASSVVGGGSYNEQFF.